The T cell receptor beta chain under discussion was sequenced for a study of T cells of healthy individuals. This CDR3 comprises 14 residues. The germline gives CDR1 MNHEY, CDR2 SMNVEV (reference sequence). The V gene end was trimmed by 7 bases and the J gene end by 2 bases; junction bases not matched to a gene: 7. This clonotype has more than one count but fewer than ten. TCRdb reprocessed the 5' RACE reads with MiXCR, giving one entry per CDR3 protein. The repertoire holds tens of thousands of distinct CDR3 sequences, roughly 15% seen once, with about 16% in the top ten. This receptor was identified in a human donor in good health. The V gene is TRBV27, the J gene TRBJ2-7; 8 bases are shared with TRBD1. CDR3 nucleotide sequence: TGTGCCAGCAAAGTCCGGACAGGGACCTACGAGCAGTACTTC. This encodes CASKVRTGTYEQYF.